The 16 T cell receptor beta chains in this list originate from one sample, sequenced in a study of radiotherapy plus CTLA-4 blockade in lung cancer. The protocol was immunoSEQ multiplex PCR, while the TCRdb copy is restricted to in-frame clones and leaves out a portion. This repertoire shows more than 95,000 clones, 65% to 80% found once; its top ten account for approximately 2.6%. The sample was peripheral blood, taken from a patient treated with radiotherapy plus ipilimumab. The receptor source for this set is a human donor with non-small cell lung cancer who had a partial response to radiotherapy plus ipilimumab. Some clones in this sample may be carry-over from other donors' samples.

Here the CDR3 DNA reads TGTGCCAGTAAAGGGGAAACTATGAGCGGGGCCTACGAGCAGTACTTC. This sequence encodes CASKGETMSGAYEQYF. The genes are TRBV19 and TRBJ2-5, with 7 bases aligning to TRBD2. The J call may not be correct, given that the DNA end is closer to TRBJ2-7. The germline V gene has CDR1 LNHDA and CDR2 SQIVND (reference sequence). The CDR3 is made up of 16 amino acids.

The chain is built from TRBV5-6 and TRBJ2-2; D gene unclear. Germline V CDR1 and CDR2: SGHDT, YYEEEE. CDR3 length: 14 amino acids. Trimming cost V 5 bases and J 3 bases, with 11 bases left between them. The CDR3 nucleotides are TGTGCCAGCAGTCGCCGGGTTGACACCGGGGAGCTGTTTTTT. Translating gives CASSRRVDTGELFF.

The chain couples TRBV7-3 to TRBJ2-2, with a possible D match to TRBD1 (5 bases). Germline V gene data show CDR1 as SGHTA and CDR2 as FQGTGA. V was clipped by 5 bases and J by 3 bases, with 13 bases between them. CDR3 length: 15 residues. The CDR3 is CASSLDGADTGELFF. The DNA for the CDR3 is TGTGCCAGCAGCCTAGATGGGGCAGACACCGGGGAGCTGTTTTTT.

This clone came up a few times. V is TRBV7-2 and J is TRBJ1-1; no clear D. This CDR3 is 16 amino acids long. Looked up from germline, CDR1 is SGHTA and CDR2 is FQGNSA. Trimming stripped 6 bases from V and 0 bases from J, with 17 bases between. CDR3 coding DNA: TGTGCCAGCAGGCCCAGGCGTCTCGCAATGAACACTGAAGCTTTCTTT. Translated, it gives CASRPRRLAMNTEAFF.

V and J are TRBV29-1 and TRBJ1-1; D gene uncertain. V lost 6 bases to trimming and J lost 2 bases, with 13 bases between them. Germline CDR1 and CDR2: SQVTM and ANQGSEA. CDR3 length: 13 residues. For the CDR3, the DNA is TGCAGCGTGTCCTCCCACAGAAACACTGAAGCTTTCTTT. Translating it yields CSVSSHRNTEAFF.

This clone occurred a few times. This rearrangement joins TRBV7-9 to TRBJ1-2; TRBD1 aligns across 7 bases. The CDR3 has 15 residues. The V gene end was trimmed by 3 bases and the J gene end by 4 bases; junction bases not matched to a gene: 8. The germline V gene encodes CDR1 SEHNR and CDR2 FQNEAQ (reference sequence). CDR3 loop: CASSFTGEGPYGYTF. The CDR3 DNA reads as TGTGCCAGCAGCTTCACAGGGGAAGGACCCTATGGCTACACCTTC.

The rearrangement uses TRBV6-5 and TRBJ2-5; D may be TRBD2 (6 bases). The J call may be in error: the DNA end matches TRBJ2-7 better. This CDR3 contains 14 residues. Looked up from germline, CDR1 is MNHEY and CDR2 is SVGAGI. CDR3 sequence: CASSQAQGLYEQYF. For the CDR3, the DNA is TGTGCCAGCAGTCAAGCCCAGGGACTCTACGAGCAGTACTTC.

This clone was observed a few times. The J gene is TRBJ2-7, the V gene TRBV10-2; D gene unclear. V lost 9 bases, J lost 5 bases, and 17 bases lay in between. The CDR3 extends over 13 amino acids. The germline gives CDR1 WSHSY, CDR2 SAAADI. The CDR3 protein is CASRTTSLNEQYF. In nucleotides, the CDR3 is TGCGCCAGTAGAACCACGAGCCTTAACGAGCAGTACTTC.

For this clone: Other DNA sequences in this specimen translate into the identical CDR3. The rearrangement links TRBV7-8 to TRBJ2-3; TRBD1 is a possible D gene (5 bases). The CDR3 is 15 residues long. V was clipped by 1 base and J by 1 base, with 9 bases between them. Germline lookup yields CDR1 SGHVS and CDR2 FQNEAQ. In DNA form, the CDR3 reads TGTGCCAGCAGCTTAGAGGGCAGGGGCACAGATACGCAGTATTTT. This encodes CASSLEGRGTDTQYF.

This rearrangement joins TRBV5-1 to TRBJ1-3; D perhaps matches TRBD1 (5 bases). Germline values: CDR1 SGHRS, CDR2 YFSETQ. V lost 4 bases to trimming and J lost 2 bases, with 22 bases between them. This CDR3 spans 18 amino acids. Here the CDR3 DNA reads TGCGCCAGCAGCCTCAACGACCGCTCTGGGGGGACTGGAAACACCATATATTTT. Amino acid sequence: CASSLNDRSGGTGNTIYF.

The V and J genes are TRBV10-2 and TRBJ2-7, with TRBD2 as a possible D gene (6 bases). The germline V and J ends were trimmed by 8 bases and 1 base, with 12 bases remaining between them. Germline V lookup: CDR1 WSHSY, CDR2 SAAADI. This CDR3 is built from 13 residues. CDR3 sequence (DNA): TGCGCCAGCGGCCGGGACTTGTCCTACGAGCAGTACTTC. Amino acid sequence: CASGRDLSYEQYF.

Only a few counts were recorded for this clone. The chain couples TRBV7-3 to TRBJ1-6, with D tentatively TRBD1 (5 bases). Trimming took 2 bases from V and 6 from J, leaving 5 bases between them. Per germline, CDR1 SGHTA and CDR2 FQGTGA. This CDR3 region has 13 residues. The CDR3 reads CASSLDSNSPLHF. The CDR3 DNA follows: TGTGCCAGCAGCTTAGACAGTAATTCACCCCTCCACTTT. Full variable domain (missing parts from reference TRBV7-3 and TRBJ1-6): GAGVSQTPSNKVTEKGKYVELRCDPISGHTALYWYRQSLGQGPEFLIYFQGTGAADDSGLPNDRFFAVRPEGSVSTLKIQRTERGDSAVYLCASSLDSNSPLHFGNGTRLTVT.

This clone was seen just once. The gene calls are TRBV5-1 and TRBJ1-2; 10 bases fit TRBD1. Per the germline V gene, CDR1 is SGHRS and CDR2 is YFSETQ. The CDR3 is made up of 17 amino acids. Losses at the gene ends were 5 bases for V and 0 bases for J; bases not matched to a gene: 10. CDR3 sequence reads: CASSRTGGSQPNYGYTF. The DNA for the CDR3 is TGCGCCAGCAGTAGGACAGGGGGGAGCCAACCTAACTATGGCTACACCTTC.

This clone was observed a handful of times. The CDR3 sequence: CASSRGQGEKLFF. The CDR3 DNA follows: TGTGCCAGCTCCCGAGGACAGGGAGAAAAACTGTTTTTT. The V call is TRBV18, the J call TRBJ1-4, with 8 positions matching TRBD1. With V trimmed by 6 bases and J by 8 bases, 5 bases remained unmatched. The CDR3 length is 13 residues. Germline-derived CDR1 and CDR2 are KGHSH and LQKENI.

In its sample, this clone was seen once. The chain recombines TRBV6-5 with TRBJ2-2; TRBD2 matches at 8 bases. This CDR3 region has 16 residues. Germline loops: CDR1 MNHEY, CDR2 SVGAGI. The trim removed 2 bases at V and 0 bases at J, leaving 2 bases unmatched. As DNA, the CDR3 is TGTGCCAGCAGTTACATACTAGCGGCGAACACCGGGGAGCTGTTTTTT. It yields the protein CASSYILAANTGELFF.

The CDR3 sequence: CASSKQAGAVAKNIQYF. CDR3 nucleotide sequence: TGTGCCAGCAGCAAACAGGCAGGGGCTGTTGCCAAAAACATTCAGTACTTC. V and J are TRBV28 and TRBJ2-4, with D tentatively TRBD1 (6 bases). Trimming left V 6 bases short and J 1 base short, with 19 bases between. Germline assignment: CDR1 MDHEN and CDR2 SYDVKM. The CDR3 has 17 amino acids.